The entry below gives a single TCR beta chain sequence along with its context. Repertoires were generated with immunoSEQ multiplex PCR, while TCRdb's copy carries only in-frame clones and drops some. Of approximately 390,000 clones in the sample, nearly 90% were seen once. The V gene end was trimmed by 2 bases and the J gene end by 2 bases; junction bases not matched to a gene: 9. The CDR3 is 17 amino acids. Germline-derived CDR1 and CDR2 are SEHNR and FQNEAQ (reference sequence). This sample was taken from a study of blood T cell repertoires in COVID-19. Study-wide background: Samples of COVID-19 (acute and convalescent) were obtained from the United States, Italy and Spain. T cells, B-cell-depleted T cells, or PBMCs supplied cDNA or gDNA.

The sequence came from a woman aged 40 to 49 with acute COVID-19. The chain employs TRBV7-9 and TRBJ2-7, with 10 bases matching TRBD2. Sequenced: PBMCs or T cells enriched from blood (not recorded which). CDR3 sequence: CASSLTSSGGAPYEQYF. DNA of the CDR3: TGTGCCAGCAGCTTAACGTCCAGCGGGGGGGCCCCCTACGAGCAGTACTTC.